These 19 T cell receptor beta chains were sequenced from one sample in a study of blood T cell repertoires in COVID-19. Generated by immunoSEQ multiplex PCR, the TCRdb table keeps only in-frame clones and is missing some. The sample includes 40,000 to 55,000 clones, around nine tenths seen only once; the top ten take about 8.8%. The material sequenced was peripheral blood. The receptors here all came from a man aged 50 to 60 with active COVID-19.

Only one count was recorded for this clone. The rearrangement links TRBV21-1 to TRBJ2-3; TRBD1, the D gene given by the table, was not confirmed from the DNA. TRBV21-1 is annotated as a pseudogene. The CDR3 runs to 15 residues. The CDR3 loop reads CASRVGAASLGTQYF. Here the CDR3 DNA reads TGTGCCAGCCGGGTAGGGGCGGCTAGTCTGGGTACGCAGTATTTT.

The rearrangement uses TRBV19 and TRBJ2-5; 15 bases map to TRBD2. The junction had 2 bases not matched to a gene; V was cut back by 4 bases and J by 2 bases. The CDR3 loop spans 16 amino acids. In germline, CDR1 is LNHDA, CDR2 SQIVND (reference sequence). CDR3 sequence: CASSTGLAGGQETQYF. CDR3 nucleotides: TGTGCCAGTAGTACGGGACTAGCGGGAGGACAAGAGACCCAGTACTTC.

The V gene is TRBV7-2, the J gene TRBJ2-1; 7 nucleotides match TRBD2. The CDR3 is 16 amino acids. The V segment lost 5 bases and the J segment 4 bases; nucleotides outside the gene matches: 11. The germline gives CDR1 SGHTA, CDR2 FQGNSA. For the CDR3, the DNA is TGTGCCAGCAGCACAAAGGTCGCTAGCGGATACAATGAGCAGTTCTTC. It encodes CASSTKVASGYNEQFF.

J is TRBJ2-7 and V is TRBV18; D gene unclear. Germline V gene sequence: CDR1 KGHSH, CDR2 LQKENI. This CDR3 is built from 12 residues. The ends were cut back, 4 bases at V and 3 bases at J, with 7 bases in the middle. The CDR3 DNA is TGTGCCAGCTCACGTCAGGACTACGAGCAGTACTTC. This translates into CASSRQDYEQYF. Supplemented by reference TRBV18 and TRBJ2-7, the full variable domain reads NAGVMQNPRHLVRRRGQEARLRCSPMKGHSHVYWYRQLPEEGLKFMVYLQKENIIDESGMPKERFSAEFPKEGPSILRIQQVVRGDSAAYFCASSRQDYEQYFGPGTRLTVT.

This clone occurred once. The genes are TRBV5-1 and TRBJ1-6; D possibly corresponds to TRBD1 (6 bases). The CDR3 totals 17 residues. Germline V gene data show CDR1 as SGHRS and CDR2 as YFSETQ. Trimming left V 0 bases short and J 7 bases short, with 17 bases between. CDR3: CASSLGRGRETNSPLHF. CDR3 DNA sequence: TGCGCCAGCAGCTTGGGGCGGGGGCGCGAGACGAATTCACCCCTCCACTTT.

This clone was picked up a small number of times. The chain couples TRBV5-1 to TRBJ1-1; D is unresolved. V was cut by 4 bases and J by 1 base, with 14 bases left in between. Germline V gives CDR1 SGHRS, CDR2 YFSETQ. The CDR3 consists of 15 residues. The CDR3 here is CASSPRAWGNTEAFF. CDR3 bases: TGCGCCAGCAGCCCGAGGGCCTGGGGGAACACTGAAGCTTTCTTT. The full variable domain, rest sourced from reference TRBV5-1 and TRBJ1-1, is KAGVTQTPRYLIKTRGQQVTLSCSPISGHRSVSWYQQTPGQGLQFLFEYFSETQRNKGNFPGRFSGRQFSNSRSEMNVSTLELGDSALYLCASSPRAWGNTEAFFGQGTRLTVV.

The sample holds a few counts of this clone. The chain's CDR3 is CASSLDGFSTDTQYF. CDR3 coding DNA: TGTGCCAGCAGCTTAGATGGCTTTAGCACAGATACGCAGTATTTT. V gene TRBV5-5 combines with J gene TRBJ2-3; D unclear. The CDR3 length is 15 residues. The V gene lost 2 bases and the J gene lost 0 bases, with 10 bases spanning the gap. The germline CDR1 and CDR2 sequences are SGHKS and YYEKEE (reference sequence).

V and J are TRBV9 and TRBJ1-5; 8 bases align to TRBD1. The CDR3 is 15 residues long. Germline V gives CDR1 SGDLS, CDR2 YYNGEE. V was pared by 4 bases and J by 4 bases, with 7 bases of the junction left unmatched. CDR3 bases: TGTGCCAGCAGCACTTACGGACAGGGAAATCAGCCCCAGCATTTT. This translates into CASSTYGQGNQPQHF.

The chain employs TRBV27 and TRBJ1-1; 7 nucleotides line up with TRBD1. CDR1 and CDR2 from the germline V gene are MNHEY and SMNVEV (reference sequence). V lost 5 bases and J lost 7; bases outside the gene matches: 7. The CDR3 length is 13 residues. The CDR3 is CASSRQGRDEAFF. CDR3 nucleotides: TGTGCCAGCAGTCGACAGGGCCGGGATGAAGCTTTCTTT.

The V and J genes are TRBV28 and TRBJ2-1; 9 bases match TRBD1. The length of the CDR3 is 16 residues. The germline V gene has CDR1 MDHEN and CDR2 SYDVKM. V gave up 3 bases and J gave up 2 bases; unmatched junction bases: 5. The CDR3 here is CASSFGQGWTYNEQFF. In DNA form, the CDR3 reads TGTGCCAGCAGTTTTGGACAGGGGTGGACCTACAATGAGCAGTTCTTC.

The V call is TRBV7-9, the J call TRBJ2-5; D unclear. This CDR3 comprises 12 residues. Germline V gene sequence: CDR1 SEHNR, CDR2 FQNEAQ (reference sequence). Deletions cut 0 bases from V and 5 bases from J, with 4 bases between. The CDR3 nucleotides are TGTGCCAGCAGCTTAGCCGCGGAGACCCAGTACTTC. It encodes CASSLAAETQYF.

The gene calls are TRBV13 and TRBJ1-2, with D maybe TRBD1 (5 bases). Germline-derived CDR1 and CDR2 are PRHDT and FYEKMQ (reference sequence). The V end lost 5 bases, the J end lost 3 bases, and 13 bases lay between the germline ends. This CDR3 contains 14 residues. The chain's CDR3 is CASSLGGYYYGYTF. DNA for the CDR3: TGTGCCAGCAGCCTCGGGGGGTATTACTATGGCTACACCTTC.

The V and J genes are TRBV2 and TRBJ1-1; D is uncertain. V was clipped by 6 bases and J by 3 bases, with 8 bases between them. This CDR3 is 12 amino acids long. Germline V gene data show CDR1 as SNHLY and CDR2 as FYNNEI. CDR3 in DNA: TGTGCCAGCAGGCTGGAGTACACTGAAGCTTTCTTT. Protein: CASRLEYTEAFF.

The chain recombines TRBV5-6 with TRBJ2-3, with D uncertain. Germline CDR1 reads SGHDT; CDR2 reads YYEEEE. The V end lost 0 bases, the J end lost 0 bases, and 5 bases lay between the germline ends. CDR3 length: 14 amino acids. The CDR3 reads CASSLAGSTDTQYF. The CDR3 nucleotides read TGTGCCAGCAGCTTGGCCGGGAGCACAGATACGCAGTATTTT.

CDR3 region: CASSEPSLNTEAFF. DNA of the CDR3: TGTGCCAGCAGTGAGCCGAGCTTGAACACTGAAGCTTTCTTT. This chain joins TRBV25-1 and TRBJ1-1; no clear D. The length of the CDR3 is 14 residues. V dropped 3 bases and J dropped 0 bases, with 8 bases sitting between them. Germline V CDR1 and CDR2: MGHDK, SYGVNS.

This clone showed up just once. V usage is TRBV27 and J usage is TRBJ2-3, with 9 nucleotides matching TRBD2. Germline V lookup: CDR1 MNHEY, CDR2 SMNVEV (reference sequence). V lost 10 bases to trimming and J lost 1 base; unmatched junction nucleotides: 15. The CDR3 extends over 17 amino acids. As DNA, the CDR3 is TGTGCCATAGACCCCGGGACTAGCAGACCTTGCACAGATACGCAGTATTTT. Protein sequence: CAIDPGTSRPCTDTQYF.

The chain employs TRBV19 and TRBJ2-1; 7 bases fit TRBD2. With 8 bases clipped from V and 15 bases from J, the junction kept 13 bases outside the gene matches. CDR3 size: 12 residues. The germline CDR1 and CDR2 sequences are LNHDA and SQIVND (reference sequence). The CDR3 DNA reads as TGTGCCAGTGCCGGGACTAAGACTAATACGTTCTTC. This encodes CASAGTKTNTFF.

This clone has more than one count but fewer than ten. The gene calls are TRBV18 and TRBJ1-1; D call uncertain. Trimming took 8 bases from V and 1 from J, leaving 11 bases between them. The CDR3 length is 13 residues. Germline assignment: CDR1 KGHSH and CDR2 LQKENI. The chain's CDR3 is CASQPEANTEAFF. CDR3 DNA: TGTGCCAGCCAACCCGAGGCGAACACTGAAGCTTTCTTT.

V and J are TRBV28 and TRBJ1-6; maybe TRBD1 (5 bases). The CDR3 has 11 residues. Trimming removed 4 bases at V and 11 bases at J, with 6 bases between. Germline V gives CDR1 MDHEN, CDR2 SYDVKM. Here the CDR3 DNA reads TGTGCCAGCAGTTCAGGGACACCCCTCCACTTT. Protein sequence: CASSSGTPLHF.